The 3 T cell receptor beta chains below all came from one sample that was sequenced in a study of cytomegalovirus exposure and HLA in healthy donors. This PCR relied on a set of 60 Vbeta primers and 13 Jbeta primers. Clones were sequenced by immunoSEQ multiplex PCR, and TCRdb holds only the in-frame ones, with some missing. The table has under 45,000 clones, more than 60% seen once. Sequences were obtained from PBMCs. The receptors were gathered from a young man in good health and CMV-seronegative.

This chain uses TRBV6-5 with TRBJ2-7; 12 bases match TRBD2. The length of the CDR3 is 15 residues. V was clipped by 6 bases and J by 7 bases; unmatched bases: 10. CDR1 and CDR2 (germline): MNHEY, SVGAGI. This CDR3 reads CASSSGLAGRREQYF. The CDR3 nucleotides are TGTGCCAGCAGCTCAGGACTAGCGGGGAGAAGGGAGCAGTACTTC.

This chain connects TRBV4-1 to TRBJ2-7, with 9 bases matching TRBD2. J lost 3 bases, V lost 0 bases, and 3 bases had no gene match. The germline CDR1 and CDR2 sequences are MGHRA and YSYEKL. This CDR3 is 15 amino acids long. The CDR3 DNA reads as TGCGCCAGCAGCCAAGATATGACTAGCGGCTACGAGCAGTACTTC. This encodes CASSQDMTSGYEQYF.

V gene TRBV6-5 combines with J gene TRBJ1-1, with TRBD1 as a possible D gene (6 bases). The V and J ends lost 4 bases and 2 bases respectively, with 14 bases between them. CDR1 MNHEY and CDR2 SVGAGI come from the germline V gene. The CDR3 has 15 residues. The CDR3 reads CASSWGLQVNTEAFF. In DNA form, the CDR3 reads TGTGCCAGCAGTTGGGGGCTACAGGTTAACACTGAAGCTTTCTTT.